This T cell receptor (beta chain) was found in a study of cytomegalovirus exposure and HLA in healthy donors. Germline-derived CDR1 and CDR2 are SEHNR and FQNEAQ (reference sequence). The ends were cut back, 2 bases at V and 0 bases at J, with 7 bases in the middle. The CDR3 has 15 amino acids. The PCR ran on 60 Vbeta and 13 Jbeta primers. Sequenced by immunoSEQ multiplex PCR; TCRdb stores in-frame clones only, minus some. The sample shows some 130,000 clones, around 80% of them seen only once. The chain has TRBV7-9 and TRBJ2-2; TRBD2 is a possible D gene (5 bases). This receptor was obtained from a man aged 30-40 years in good health and CMV-seronegative. What was sequenced was PBMCs. The CDR3 DNA reads TGTGCCAGCAGCTTACGGGAAACGAACACCGGGGAGCTGTTTTTT. Translating gives CASSLRETNTGELFF.